These 14 T cell receptor beta chains were sequenced from one sample in a study of shared clonotypes between healthy human individuals. Method: immunoSEQ multiplex PCR; TCRdb's copy keeps in-frame clones and lacks some. The sample has fewer than 400,000 clones, roughly 70% seen once. Sequencing was carried out using memory CD4+ T cells sorted from blood. Subset defined: CD45RA-negative fraction. Every receptor here comes from a man in his thirties or forties in good health.

The count of this clone is one. The rearrangement joins TRBV29-1 to TRBJ2-3; weak D call: TRBD1 (6 bases). The CDR3 is made up of 14 amino acids. With 6 bases removed from V and 2 bases from J, the gap between germline ends came to 15 bases. Looked up from germline, CDR1 is SQVTM and CDR2 is ANQGSEA. The CDR3 DNA reads as TGCAGCGTAGCACTAACAGGGTCCACAGATACGCAGTATTTT. Protein: CSVALTGSTDTQYF.

The chain uses TRBV7-2 and TRBJ1-5; D might be TRBD1 (5 bases). Germline assignment: CDR1 SGHTA and CDR2 FQGNSA. The CDR3 is made up of 14 amino acids. The V and J ends lost 5 bases and 2 bases respectively, with 10 bases between them. Written as DNA, the CDR3 is TGTGCCAGCAGCGTGGGAGGGGGCAATCAGCCCCAGCATTTT. Translating gives CASSVGGGNQPQHF. The full variable domain, in which reference TRBV7-2 and TRBJ1-5 provide the parts outside the CDR3, is GAGVSQSPSNKVTEKGKDVELRCDPISGHTALYWYRQSLGQGLEFLIYFQGNSAPDKSGLPSDRFSAERTGGSVSTLTIQRTQQEDSAVYLCASSVGGGNQPQHFGDGTRLSIL.

The table lists this clone with many counts. In the same sample, other DNA sequences code for this CDR3. This chain links TRBV6-5 with TRBJ2-1, with TRBD2 matching 10 bases. CDR1 is MNHEY, CDR2 SVGAGI, per germline. Trimming at V came to 5 bases and at J to 5 bases, leaving 3 bases not matched to a gene. The length of the CDR3 is 14 residues. CDR3 bases: TGTGCCAGCAGTAGGACTAGCGGTGACAATGAGCAGTTCTTC. Amino acids: CASSRTSGDNEQFF.

The V gene is TRBV10-3, the J gene TRBJ2-7; 11 bases map to TRBD1. The CDR3 covers 18 residues. V lost 8 bases to trimming and J lost 5 bases; unmatched junction nucleotides: 20. CDR1 is ENHRY, CDR2 SYGVKD, per germline. In DNA form, the CDR3 reads TGTGCCATCCGCCCGAGCATCGCCGGCAGGGACAGGGGGAACGAGCAGTACTTC. Translated: CAIRPSIAGRDRGNEQYF.

This clone appeared once. The chain employs TRBV7-2 and TRBJ2-7; tentatively, D is TRBD2 (6 bases). This CDR3 contains 15 residues. Germline CDR1 is SGHTA and CDR2 is FQGNSA. With 1 base removed from V and 2 bases from J, the gap between germline ends came to 12 bases. The CDR3 here is CASSLVEGGAYEQYF. DNA of the CDR3: TGTGCCAGCAGCTTAGTGGAGGGAGGAGCCTACGAGCAGTACTTC.

The rearrangement uses TRBV18 and TRBJ2-1; 8 bases map to TRBD2. J was trimmed by 0 bases and V by 4 bases; bases with no gene match: 2. The germline gives CDR1 KGHSH, CDR2 LQKENI. CDR3 length: 15 amino acids. CDR3 protein: CASSRREASYNEQFF. DNA of the CDR3: TGTGCCAGCTCACGGCGGGAGGCCTCCTACAATGAGCAGTTCTTC.

This clone was seen a single time. The chain links TRBV6-1 to TRBJ2-1; D possibly corresponds to TRBD2 (5 bases). Germline lookup yields CDR1 MNHNS and CDR2 SASEGT. Deletions cut 0 bases from V and 10 bases from J, with 7 bases between. The CDR3 covers 12 residues. The CDR3 here is CASSEASAEQFF. The DNA for the CDR3 is TGTGCCAGCAGTGAAGCTAGCGCCGAGCAGTTCTTC.

This chain uses TRBV5-1 with TRBJ2-1; D uncertain. CDR1 and CDR2 (germline): SGHRS, YFSETQ. CDR3 length: 11 residues. Trimming removed 4 bases from V and 10 bases from J, with 9 bases in between. The CDR3 bases are TGCGCCAGCAGCGGCCAAACGGAGCAGTTCTTC. It codes for CASSGQTEQFF.

The rearrangement uses TRBV6-1 and TRBJ2-1; 10 bases agree with TRBD2. The V gene's germline CDR1 is MNHNS and CDR2 SASEGT. V dropped 0 bases and J dropped 6; count of bases not matched to a gene: 5. This CDR3 is built from 16 residues. CDR3 nucleotides: TGTGCCAGCAGTGAAGCCGGACTAGCGGTGGGCAATGAGCAGTTCTTC. Amino acid sequence: CASSEAGLAVGNEQFF.

V gene TRBV5-4 combines with J gene TRBJ2-7; 10 bases align to TRBD1. J gave up 7 bases and V 4 bases, and 11 bases lay outside the gene matches. This CDR3 spans 15 amino acids. The V gene's germline CDR1 is SGHNT and CDR2 YYREEE (reference sequence). CDR3: CASSQGQGGASEQYF. CDR3 in DNA: TGTGCCAGCAGCCAAGGACAGGGGGGCGCGTCTGAGCAGTACTTC.

This chain connects TRBV2 to TRBJ2-3; possible D gene TRBD1, 5 bases. Trimming shortened V by 6 bases and J by 0 bases, and 13 bases separated the two germline ends. The CDR3 runs to 15 residues. In germline, CDR1 is SNHLY, CDR2 FYNNEI. The CDR3 loop reads CASRGIGASTDTQYF. In DNA form, the CDR3 reads TGTGCCAGCAGGGGGATAGGGGCGAGCACAGATACGCAGTATTTT.

The V call is TRBV9, the J call TRBJ2-3; 11 nucleotides line up with TRBD2. Germline V gene lookup returns CDR1 SGDLS and CDR2 YYNGEE. This CDR3 is 15 amino acids long. V shed 8 bases and J 2 bases; nucleotides not matched to a gene: 7. CDR3: CASSGTSGYTDTQYF. CDR3 coding DNA: TGTGCCAGTTCCGGGACTAGCGGATACACAGATACGCAGTATTTT.

CDR3 residues: CASSQGTAYEQYF. The DNA for the CDR3 is TGTGCCAGCAGTCAGGGGACAGCCTACGAGCAGTACTTC. This chain joins TRBV7-8 and TRBJ2-7, with TRBD1 matching 7 bases. J gave up 2 bases and V 6 bases, and 4 bases lay outside the gene matches. Germline CDR1 SGHVS, CDR2 FQNEAQ. This CDR3 has 13 residues.

V usage is TRBV5-1 and J usage is TRBJ2-5; 8 bases match TRBD2. The CDR3 is made up of 15 amino acids. Germline-derived CDR1 and CDR2 are SGHRS and YFSETQ. The trim removed 4 bases at V and 7 bases at J, leaving 12 bases unmatched. The CDR3 DNA follows: TGCGCCAGCAGCCCGGGGGGGTCCCGGGAGGGGACCCAGTACTTC. This codes for CASSPGGSREGTQYF.